The 7 T cell receptor beta chains below all came from one sample that was sequenced in a study of T cell responses to AZD1222 COVID-19 vaccine. Using immunoSEQ multiplex PCR, the repertoire was profiled, and TCRdb retains in-frame clones only, with some absent. Of roughly 87,000 clones listed, 89% are singletons. The specimen comprised peripheral blood, sampled 28 days after the second AZD1222 dose. These receptors all come from an adult who received the AZD1222 COVID-19 vaccine.

The chain is built from TRBV3-1 (or the pseudogene TRBV3-2) and TRBJ2-2, with 8 bases lining up with TRBD1. V trimming: 5 bases; J trimming: 1 base; junction bases outside the gene matches: 6. Germline V gene lookup returns CDR1 LGHDT and CDR2 YNNKEL (reference sequence). The CDR3 is made up of 16 amino acids. CDR3 in amino acids: CASSSTGTGNTGELFF. In DNA form, the CDR3 reads TGTGCCAGCAGCTCTACCGGGACAGGGAACACCGGGGAGCTGTTTTTT.

The CDR3 nucleotides read TGTGCCAGCAGTCCCACCGGGACAGGCTACAATGAGCAGTTCTTC. It is translated as CASSPTGTGYNEQFF. This chain joins TRBV28 and TRBJ2-1, with TRBD1 matching over 8 bases. Trimming removed 5 bases from V and 3 bases from J; junction bases left unmatched: 6. The CDR3 contains 15 residues. CDR1 and CDR2 from the germline V gene are MDHEN and SYDVKM.

The chain recombines TRBV3-1 (or the pseudogene TRBV3-2) with TRBJ1-6; the D is unclear. Germline CDR1 is LGHDT and CDR2 is YNNKEL (reference sequence). The ends were cut back, 3 bases at V and 8 bases at J, with 5 bases in the middle. The CDR3 runs to 12 residues. CDR3 in DNA: TGTGCCAGCAGCCAGAGGTATTCACCCCTCCACTTT. Its protein is CASSQRYSPLHF.

J is TRBJ2-5 and V is TRBV7-9; D remains ambiguous. Germline-derived CDR1 and CDR2 are SEHNR and FQNEAQ (reference sequence). V was pared by 1 base and J by 3 bases, with 6 bases between. The CDR3 extends over 13 amino acids. The CDR3 coding sequence is TGTGCCAGCAGCTTAGTTTACGAAGAGACCCAGTACTTC. Residues: CASSLVYEETQYF.

V and J are TRBV5-4 and TRBJ1-4; unclear D gene. The CDR3 spans 14 residues. With 3 bases removed from V and 2 bases from J, the gap between germline ends came to 8 bases. The germline V gene has CDR1 SGHNT and CDR2 YYREEE (reference sequence). The CDR3 protein is CASSSGFTNEKLFF. The CDR3 DNA reads TGTGCCAGCAGCTCGGGTTTCACTAATGAAAAACTGTTTTTT.

The J gene is TRBJ2-1, the V gene TRBV7-3; tentative D call: TRBD2 (6 bases). Trimming took off 5 bases at V and 4 bases at J, with 15 bases between the two ends. The germline CDR1 and CDR2 sequences are SGHTA and FQGTGA. The CDR3 loop spans 15 amino acids. As DNA, the CDR3 is TGTGCCAGCAGCGACTCTCGGGGAGGATACAATGAGCAGTTCTTC. It is translated as CASSDSRGGYNEQFF.

The chain links TRBV3-1 (or the pseudogene TRBV3-2) to TRBJ1-5; possible D gene TRBD1, 6 bases. V was cut by 1 base and J by 9 bases, with 13 bases left in between. Germline CDR1 is LGHDT and CDR2 is YNNKEL (reference sequence). The length of the CDR3 is 14 residues. The DNA for the CDR3 is TGTGCCAGCAGCCAAGGGGGGCCGATTGGGCCCCAGCATTTT. Translated: CASSQGGPIGPQHF.